Listed below are T cell receptor beta chains from one sample, sequenced in a study of cytomegalovirus exposure and HLA in healthy donors. The protocol was immunoSEQ multiplex PCR, while the TCRdb copy is restricted to in-frame clones and leaves out a portion. Among hundreds of thousands of clones listed, around 87% were seen once. Sequenced: PBMCs. Receptors were obtained from a woman aged 18-35 years in good health and CMV-seronegative. Each CDR3 is given with its conserved first and last residue. The D gene is left open where the match is weak. Clone size appears in some rows only: once, few, many, or a class for an expanded clone.

cdr3_nt: TGTGCCAGCAGTTACTCGAGCGGGAGGGAAGAGACCCAGTACTTC
cdr3_aa: CASSYSSGREETQYF
j_call: TRBJ2-5
v_call: TRBV6-5
clone_size: NA
d_call: TRBD2

cdr3_nt: TGTGCCAGCAAACCAACAGGGGTGAATGAGCAGTTCTTC
cdr3_aa: CASKPTGVNEQFF
j_call: TRBJ2-1
v_call: TRBV2
clone_size: once
d_call: TRBD1

cdr3_nt: TGTGCCAGCAGCTTAGACAGGGGGCGGGAACAGCCCCAGCATTTT
cdr3_aa: CASSLDRGREQPQHF
j_call: TRBJ1-5
v_call: TRBV7-2
clone_size: NA
d_call: TRBD1

cdr3_nt: TGTGCCAGTAGTATCGGGACAGGCACCAATCAGCCCCAGCATTTT
cdr3_aa: CASSIGTGTNQPQHF
j_call: TRBJ1-5
v_call: TRBV19
clone_size: NA
d_call: TRBD1

cdr3_nt: TGTGCCAGCAGCTTGATCTTGGAGCGAGATGAGCAGTTCTTC
cdr3_aa: CASSLILERDEQFF
j_call: TRBJ2-1
v_call: TRBV5-4
clone_size: NA
d_call: NA

cdr3_nt: TGCGCCAGCCGTACAGGAATCAACACTGAAGCTTTCTTT
cdr3_aa: CASRTGINTEAFF
j_call: TRBJ1-1
v_call: TRBV5-1
clone_size: NA
d_call: NA

cdr3_nt: TGTGCCACCCAACCCTACAGGGGTGACAAAAACATTCAGTACTTC
cdr3_aa: CATQPYRGDKNIQYF
j_call: TRBJ2-4
v_call: TRBV27
clone_size: NA
d_call: TRBD1

cdr3_nt: TGTGCCAGTAGTATATCGACAGGGGAGCCCTACGAGCAGTACTTC
cdr3_aa: CASSISTGEPYEQYF
j_call: TRBJ2-7
v_call: TRBV19
clone_size: NA
d_call: TRBD1

cdr3_nt: TGTGCCAGCAGCTTGCTCAACGCACTAGCGGGTACCGGGGAGCTGTTTTTT
cdr3_aa: CASSLLNALAGTGELFF
j_call: TRBJ2-2
v_call: TRBV5-6
clone_size: NA
d_call: TRBD2

cdr3_nt: TGTGCCAGCAGCCAAGCGGCACGAGCGGGAAAAGATACGCAGTATTTT
cdr3_aa: CASSQAARAGKDTQYF
j_call: TRBJ2-3
v_call: TRBV4-2
clone_size: NA
d_call: TRBD2

cdr3_nt: TGTGCCAGCAGCCAAGAACCGCTAGCGGGAGAGAGATTCTTC
cdr3_aa: CASSQEPLAGERFF
j_call: TRBJ2-1
v_call: TRBV28
clone_size: once
d_call: TRBD2

cdr3_nt: TGTGCCAGCAGCCAAACTCTCCCCTCGGGGGGACTAGCGGGAGTAGGAGATACGCAGTATTTT
cdr3_aa: CASSQTLPSGGLAGVGDTQYF
j_call: TRBJ2-3
v_call: TRBV27
clone_size: NA
d_call: TRBD2

cdr3_nt: TGCGCCAGCAGCCATAAACAGGGGGACTATGGCTACACCTTC
cdr3_aa: CASSHKQGDYGYTF
j_call: TRBJ1-2
v_call: TRBV5-1
clone_size: NA
d_call: TRBD1

cdr3_nt: TGCGCCAGCAGTCGGGGACTAGCGGGATGGGAGCAGTTCTTC
cdr3_aa: CASSRGLAGWEQFF
j_call: TRBJ2-1
v_call: TRBV23-1
clone_size: once
d_call: TRBD2

cdr3_nt: TGTGCCAGCAGCCCCAGACTAGAGGGGAGGGCAGATACGCAGTATTTT
cdr3_aa: CASSPRLEGRADTQYF
j_call: TRBJ2-3
v_call: TRBV5-4
clone_size: NA
d_call: TRBD2

cdr3_nt: TGTGCCAGCAGCCCCTACAGGGAGATTAACTATGGCTACACCTTC
cdr3_aa: CASSPYREINYGYTF
j_call: TRBJ1-2
v_call: TRBV27
clone_size: NA
d_call: NA

cdr3_nt: TGTGCCAGTAGTATTTTGGGGACTCGGTTCAATGAGCAGTTCTTC
cdr3_aa: CASSILGTRFNEQFF
j_call: TRBJ2-1
v_call: TRBV19
clone_size: once
d_call: NA

cdr3_nt: TGCACCAGCAGCCATCCAGAAGCGGGAGGGGGCACAGATACGCAGTATTTT
cdr3_aa: CTSSHPEAGGGTDTQYF
j_call: TRBJ2-3
v_call: TRBV1
clone_size: once
d_call: NA

cdr3_nt: TGTGCCACCAGCAGAGGTAGCGGGTCTAACAATGAGCAGTTCTTC
cdr3_aa: CATSRGSGSNNEQFF
j_call: TRBJ2-1
v_call: TRBV15
clone_size: NA
d_call: TRBD2

cdr3_nt: TGTGCCACCCGACCGGGACTAGCAATCCATGAGCAGTTCTTC
cdr3_aa: CATRPGLAIHEQFF
j_call: TRBJ2-1
v_call: TRBV27
clone_size: NA
d_call: TRBD2

cdr3_nt: TGTGCCAGCAGCACGGGACAGGCGAGTCTGTTTTTT
cdr3_aa: CASSTGQASLFF
j_call: TRBJ1-4
v_call: TRBV5-6
clone_size: NA
d_call: TRBD1

cdr3_nt: TGTGCCAGCAGCGTCACGGACAGGGGGGCCTACGAGCAGTACTTC
cdr3_aa: CASSVTDRGAYEQYF
j_call: TRBJ2-7
v_call: TRBV11-2
clone_size: NA
d_call: TRBD1

cdr3_nt: TGTGCCATCAGTGATTTGAGCGGGTCTGGGGAGACCCAGTACTTC
cdr3_aa: CAISDLSGSGETQYF
j_call: TRBJ2-5
v_call: TRBV10-3
clone_size: NA
d_call: NA

cdr3_nt: TGTGCCAGCAGCTCATCTTATTGGGGGCGCTCTGGAAACACCATATATTTT
cdr3_aa: CASSSSYWGRSGNTIYF
j_call: TRBJ1-3
v_call: TRBV7-2
clone_size: NA
d_call: NA

cdr3_nt: TGTGCCAGCAGTCCTACTGCTGAGGCCTACAATGAGCAGTTCTTC
cdr3_aa: CASSPTAEAYNEQFF
j_call: TRBJ2-1
v_call: TRBV6-5
clone_size: NA
d_call: NA

cdr3_nt: TGTGCCAGCTCACCACCCTCCCTAGCGGACAATGAGCAGTTCTTC
cdr3_aa: CASSPPSLADNEQFF
j_call: TRBJ2-1
v_call: TRBV18
clone_size: NA
d_call: TRBD2

cdr3_nt: TGTGCCAGCAGCTCGCGGGAGACGAGGTACGAGCAGTACTTC
cdr3_aa: CASSSRETRYEQYF
j_call: TRBJ2-7
v_call: TRBV11-2
clone_size: NA
d_call: TRBD2

cdr3_nt: TGTGCCAGCAGCGTTGGGACAGGGGCTACTAATGAAAAACTGTTTTTT
cdr3_aa: CASSVGTGATNEKLFF
j_call: TRBJ1-4
v_call: TRBV7-9
clone_size: NA
d_call: TRBD1

cdr3_nt: TGTGCCAGCACCCGGGACAGCGTTCCCAATGGCTACACCTTC
cdr3_aa: CASTRDSVPNGYTF
j_call: TRBJ1-2
v_call: TRBV28
clone_size: NA
d_call: TRBD1

cdr3_nt: TGTGCCAGCAGAAACCAGGGGAATTTACGAGAGACCCAGTACTTC
cdr3_aa: CASRNQGNLRETQYF
j_call: TRBJ2-5
v_call: TRBV7-9
clone_size: NA
d_call: NA

cdr3_nt: TGCGCCAGCAGCCCCGGGACAGGGCGCTATGGCTACACCTTC
cdr3_aa: CASSPGTGRYGYTF
j_call: TRBJ1-2
v_call: TRBV4-1
clone_size: once
d_call: TRBD1

cdr3_nt: TGTGCCAGCAGCGCCGACAGGACGAACACCGGGGAGCTGTTTTTT
cdr3_aa: CASSADRTNTGELFF
j_call: TRBJ2-2
v_call: TRBV5-4
clone_size: NA
d_call: NA

cdr3_nt: TGTGCCAGCAGCCCTAGGCAGAGCCCTGAAGCTTTCTTT
cdr3_aa: CASSPRQSPEAFF
j_call: TRBJ1-1
v_call: TRBV5-4
clone_size: NA
d_call: NA

cdr3_nt: TGTGCCAGTGGGGGCTACCGCTCCAATGAGCAGTTCTTC
cdr3_aa: CASGGYRSNEQFF
j_call: TRBJ2-1
v_call: TRBV6-5
clone_size: NA
d_call: NA

cdr3_nt: TGTGCCAGCAGTGACCTCGGGACTAGCGGCACGGATGAGCAGTTCTTC
cdr3_aa: CASSDLGTSGTDEQFF
j_call: TRBJ2-1
v_call: TRBV28
clone_size: NA
d_call: TRBD2

cdr3_nt: TGCGCCAGCAGTCGGACTAGCGGGAGGACTTCCTACGAGCAGTACTTC
cdr3_aa: CASSRTSGRTSYEQYF
j_call: TRBJ2-7
v_call: TRBV10-2
clone_size: NA
d_call: TRBD2

cdr3_nt: TGCGCCAGCAGCTTGGCCGACAACTACGAGCAGTACTTC
cdr3_aa: CASSLADNYEQYF
j_call: TRBJ2-7
v_call: TRBV5-1
clone_size: many
d_call: NA

cdr3_nt: TGCGCCAGCAGCTCCTCGGTATCAACTAATGAAAAACTGTTTTTT
cdr3_aa: CASSSSVSTNEKLFF
j_call: TRBJ1-4
v_call: TRBV5-1
clone_size: NA
d_call: NA

cdr3_nt: TGTGCCAGCAGCCCACGAGCGGGAGGGGAAAGTGAGCAGTTCTTC
cdr3_aa: CASSPRAGGESEQFF
j_call: TRBJ2-1
v_call: TRBV11-2
clone_size: NA
d_call: TRBD2

cdr3_nt: TGTGCCAGCAGCCCAGATGACTACGAGCAGTACTTC
cdr3_aa: CASSPDDYEQYF
j_call: TRBJ2-7
v_call: TRBV7-9
clone_size: NA
d_call: NA

cdr3_nt: TGTGCCAGCAGCTTATTTGGGGACTCAATGAACACTGAAGCTTTCTTT
cdr3_aa: CASSLFGDSMNTEAFF
j_call: TRBJ1-1
v_call: TRBV7-6
clone_size: NA
d_call: NA

cdr3_nt: TGTGCCAGCAGTGACAGGGGGAGCTATGGCTACACCTTC
cdr3_aa: CASSDRGSYGYTF
j_call: TRBJ1-2
v_call: TRBV2
clone_size: NA
d_call: TRBD1

cdr3_nt: TGTGCCAGCTCACCAGGGACAGGGCGTCGAGACTATGGCTACACCTTC
cdr3_aa: CASSPGTGRRDYGYTF
j_call: TRBJ1-2
v_call: TRBV18
clone_size: once
d_call: TRBD1

cdr3_nt: TGTGCCAGCAGTTTTGCAGGGGTGGAAAACACCATATATTTT
cdr3_aa: CASSFAGVENTIYF
j_call: TRBJ1-3
v_call: TRBV28
clone_size: NA
d_call: NA

cdr3_nt: TGTGCCAGCAGTTTTCAACTAGCGGGAGTAGGCTACGAGCAGTACTTC
cdr3_aa: CASSFQLAGVGYEQYF
j_call: TRBJ2-7
v_call: TRBV28
clone_size: NA
d_call: TRBD2

cdr3_nt: TGCGCCAGCAGCTTGGGACAGGGCCTCGTTGAGCAGTACTTC
cdr3_aa: CASSLGQGLVEQYF
j_call: TRBJ2-7
v_call: TRBV5-1
clone_size: once
d_call: TRBD1

cdr3_nt: TGTGCCAGCAGCCTAGCGGGAGTCAACACCGGGGAGCTGTTTTTT
cdr3_aa: CASSLAGVNTGELFF
j_call: TRBJ2-2
v_call: TRBV7-9
clone_size: few
d_call: TRBD2

cdr3_nt: TGTGCCAGCAGTGGACAGGGATACACCGGGGAGCTGTTTTTT
cdr3_aa: CASSGQGYTGELFF
j_call: TRBJ2-2
v_call: TRBV2
clone_size: NA
d_call: TRBD1